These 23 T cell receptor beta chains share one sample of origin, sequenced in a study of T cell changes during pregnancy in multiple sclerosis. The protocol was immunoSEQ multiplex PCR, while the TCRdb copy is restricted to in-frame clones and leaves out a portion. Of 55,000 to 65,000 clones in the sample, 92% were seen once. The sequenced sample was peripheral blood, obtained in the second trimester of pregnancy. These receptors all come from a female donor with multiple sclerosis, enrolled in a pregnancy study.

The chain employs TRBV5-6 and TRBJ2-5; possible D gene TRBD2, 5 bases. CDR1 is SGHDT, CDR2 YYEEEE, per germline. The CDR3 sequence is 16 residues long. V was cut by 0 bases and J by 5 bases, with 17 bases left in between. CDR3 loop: CASSLAVAGLGETQYF. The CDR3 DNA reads TGTGCCAGCAGCTTGGCAGTGGCGGGCCTGGGGGAGACCCAGTACTTC.

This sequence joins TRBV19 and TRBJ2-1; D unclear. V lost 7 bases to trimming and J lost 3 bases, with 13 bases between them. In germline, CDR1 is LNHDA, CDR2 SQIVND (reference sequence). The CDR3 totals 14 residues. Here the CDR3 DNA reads TGTGCCAGTAACCTAGAAGGCAGCTACAATGAGCAGTTCTTC. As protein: CASNLEGSYNEQFF.

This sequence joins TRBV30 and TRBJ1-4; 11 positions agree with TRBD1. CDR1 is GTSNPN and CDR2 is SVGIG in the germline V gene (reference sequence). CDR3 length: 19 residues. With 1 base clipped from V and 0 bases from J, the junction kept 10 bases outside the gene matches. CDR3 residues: CAWSARDRGFRSTNEKLFF. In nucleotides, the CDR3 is TGTGCCTGGAGTGCCCGGGACAGGGGGTTTCGGTCAACTAATGAAAAACTGTTTTTT.

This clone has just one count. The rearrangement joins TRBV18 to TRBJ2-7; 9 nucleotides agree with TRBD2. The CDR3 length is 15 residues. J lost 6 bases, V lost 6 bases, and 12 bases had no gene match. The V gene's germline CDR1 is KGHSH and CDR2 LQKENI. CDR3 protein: CASSMTSGTSTEQYF. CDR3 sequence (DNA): TGTGCCAGCTCGATGACTAGCGGTACGTCAACCGAGCAGTACTTC.

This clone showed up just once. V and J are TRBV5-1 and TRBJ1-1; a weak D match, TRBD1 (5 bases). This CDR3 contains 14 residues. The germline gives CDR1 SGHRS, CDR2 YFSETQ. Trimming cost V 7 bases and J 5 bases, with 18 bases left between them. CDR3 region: CASEEGGWGTEAFF. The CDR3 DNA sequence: TGCGCCAGCGAGGAGGGAGGCTGGGGGACTGAAGCTTTCTTT. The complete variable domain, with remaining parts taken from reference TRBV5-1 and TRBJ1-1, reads KAGVTQTPRYLIKTRGQQVTLSCSPISGHRSVSWYQQTPGQGLQFLFEYFSETQRNKGNFPGRFSGRQFSNSRSEMNVSTLELGDSALYLCASEEGGWGTEAFFGQGTRLTVV.

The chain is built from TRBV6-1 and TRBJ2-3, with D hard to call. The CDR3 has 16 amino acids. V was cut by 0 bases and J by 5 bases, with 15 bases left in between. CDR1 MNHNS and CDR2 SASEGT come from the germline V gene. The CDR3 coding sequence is TGTGCCAGCAGTGAAGCGTGGGCCTCGATAGAAGATACGCAGTATTTT. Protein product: CASSEAWASIEDTQYF.

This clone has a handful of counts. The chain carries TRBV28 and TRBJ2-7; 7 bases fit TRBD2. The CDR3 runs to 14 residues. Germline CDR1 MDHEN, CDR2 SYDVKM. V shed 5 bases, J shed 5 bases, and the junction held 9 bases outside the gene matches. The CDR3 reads CASSGRTSPHEQYF. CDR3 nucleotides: TGTGCCAGCAGTGGGCGGACTAGTCCTCACGAGCAGTACTTC.

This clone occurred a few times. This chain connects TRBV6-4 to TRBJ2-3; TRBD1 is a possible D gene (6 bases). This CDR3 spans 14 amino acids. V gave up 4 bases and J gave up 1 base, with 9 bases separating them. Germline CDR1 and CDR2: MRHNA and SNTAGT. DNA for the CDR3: TGTGCCAGCAGTGGAGCAGGGGGCACAGATACGCAGTATTTT. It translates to CASSGAGGTDTQYF.

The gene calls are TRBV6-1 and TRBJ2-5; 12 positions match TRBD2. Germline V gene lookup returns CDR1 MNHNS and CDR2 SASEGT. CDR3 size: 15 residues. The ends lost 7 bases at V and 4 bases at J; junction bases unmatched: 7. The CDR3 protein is CASTRLAGEGETQYF. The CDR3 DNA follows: TGTGCCAGCACGAGACTAGCGGGAGAGGGAGAGACCCAGTACTTC.

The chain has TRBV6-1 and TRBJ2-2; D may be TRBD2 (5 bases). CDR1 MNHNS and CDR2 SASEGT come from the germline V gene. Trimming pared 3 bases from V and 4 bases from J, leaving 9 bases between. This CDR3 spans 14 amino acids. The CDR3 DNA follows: TGTGCCAGCAGTGATGCGGGTCCCACCGGGGAGCTGTTTTTT. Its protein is CASSDAGPTGELFF.

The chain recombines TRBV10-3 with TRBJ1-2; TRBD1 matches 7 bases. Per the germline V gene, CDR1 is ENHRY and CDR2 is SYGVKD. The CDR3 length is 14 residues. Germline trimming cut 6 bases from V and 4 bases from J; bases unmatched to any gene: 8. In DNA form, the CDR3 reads TGTGCCATCAGCAAGCTGACAGGGAGCTATGGCTACACCTTC. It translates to CAISKLTGSYGYTF.

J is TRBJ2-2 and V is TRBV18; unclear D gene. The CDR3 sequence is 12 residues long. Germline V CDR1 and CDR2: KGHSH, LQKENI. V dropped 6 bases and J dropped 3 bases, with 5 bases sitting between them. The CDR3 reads CASSRDTGELFF. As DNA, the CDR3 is TGTGCCAGCTCTCGTGACACCGGGGAGCTGTTTTTT. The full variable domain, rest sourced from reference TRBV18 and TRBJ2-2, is NAGVMQNPRHLVRRRGQEARLRCSPMKGHSHVYWYRQLPEEGLKFMVYLQKENIIDESGMPKERFSAEFPKEGPSILRIQQVVRGDSAAYFCASSRDTGELFFGEGSRLTVL.

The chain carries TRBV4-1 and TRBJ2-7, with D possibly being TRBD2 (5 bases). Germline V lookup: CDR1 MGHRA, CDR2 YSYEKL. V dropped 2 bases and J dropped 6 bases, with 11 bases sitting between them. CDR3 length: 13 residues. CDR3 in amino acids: CASSQPLGFEQYF. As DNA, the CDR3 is TGCGCCAGCAGCCAACCACTAGGATTCGAGCAGTACTTC.

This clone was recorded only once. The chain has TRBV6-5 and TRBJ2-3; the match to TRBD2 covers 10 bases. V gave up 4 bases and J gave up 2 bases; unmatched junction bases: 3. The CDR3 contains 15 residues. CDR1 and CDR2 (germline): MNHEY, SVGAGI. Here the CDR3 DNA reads TGTGCCAGCAGTTGGACTAGCGGTTCCACAGATACGCAGTATTTT. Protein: CASSWTSGSTDTQYF.

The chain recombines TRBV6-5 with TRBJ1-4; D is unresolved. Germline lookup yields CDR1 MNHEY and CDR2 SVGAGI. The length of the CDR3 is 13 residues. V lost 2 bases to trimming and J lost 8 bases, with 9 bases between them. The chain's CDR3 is CASSYRMREKLFF. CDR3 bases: TGTGCCAGCAGTTACCGCATGAGGGAAAAACTGTTTTTT.

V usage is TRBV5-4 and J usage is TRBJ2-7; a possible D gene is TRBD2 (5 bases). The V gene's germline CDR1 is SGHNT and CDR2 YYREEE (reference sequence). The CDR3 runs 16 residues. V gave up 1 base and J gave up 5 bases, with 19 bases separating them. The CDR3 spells CASSLRLVGSFNEQYF. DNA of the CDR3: TGTGCCAGCAGCTTGCGACTTGTGGGGAGTTTCAACGAGCAGTACTTC.

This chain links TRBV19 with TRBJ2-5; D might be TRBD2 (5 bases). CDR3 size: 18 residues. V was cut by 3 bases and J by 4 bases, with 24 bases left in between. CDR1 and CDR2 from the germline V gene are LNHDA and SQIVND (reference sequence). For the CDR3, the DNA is TGTGCCAGTAGTATTGGCACGGGTGGGAGCGCCGCCGGAGAGACCCAGTACTTC. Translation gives CASSIGTGGSAAGETQYF.

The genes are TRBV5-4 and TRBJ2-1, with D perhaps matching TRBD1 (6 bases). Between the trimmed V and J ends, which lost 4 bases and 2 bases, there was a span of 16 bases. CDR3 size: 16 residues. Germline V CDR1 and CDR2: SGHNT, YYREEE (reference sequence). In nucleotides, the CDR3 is TGTGCCAGCAGCCGAGGGGGTATCGCGCCCTACAATGAGCAGTTCTTC. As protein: CASSRGGIAPYNEQFF.

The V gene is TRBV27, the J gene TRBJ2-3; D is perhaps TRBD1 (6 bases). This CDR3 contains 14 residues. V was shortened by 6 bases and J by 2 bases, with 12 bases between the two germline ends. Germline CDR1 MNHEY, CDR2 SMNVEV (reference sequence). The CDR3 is CASRRDRFTDTQYF. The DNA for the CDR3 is TGTGCCAGCAGAAGAGACAGGTTCACAGATACGCAGTATTTT.

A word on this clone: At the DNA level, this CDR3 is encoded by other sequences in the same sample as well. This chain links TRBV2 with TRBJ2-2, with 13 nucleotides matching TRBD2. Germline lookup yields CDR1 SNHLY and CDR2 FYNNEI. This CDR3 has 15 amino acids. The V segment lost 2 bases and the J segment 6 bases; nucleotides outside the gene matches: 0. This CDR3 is CASSETSGRAGELFF. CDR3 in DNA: TGTGCCAGCAGTGAAACTAGCGGGAGGGCCGGGGAGCTGTTTTTT. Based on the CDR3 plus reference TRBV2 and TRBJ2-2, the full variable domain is EPEVTQTPSHQVTQMGQEVILRCVPISNHLYFYWYRQILGQKVEFLVSFYNNEISEKSEIFDDQFSVERPDGSNFTLKIRSTKLEDSAMYFCASSETSGRAGELFFGEGSRLTVL.

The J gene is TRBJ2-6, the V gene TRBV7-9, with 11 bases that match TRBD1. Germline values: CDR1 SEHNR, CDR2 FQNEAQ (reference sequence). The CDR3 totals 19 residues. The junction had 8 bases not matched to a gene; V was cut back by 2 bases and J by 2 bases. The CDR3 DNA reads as TGTGCCAGCAGCTTAAGGACAGGGGGCGCAGTGGCTGGGGCCAACGTCCTGACTTTC. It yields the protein CASSLRTGGAVAGANVLTF. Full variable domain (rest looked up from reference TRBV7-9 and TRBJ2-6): DTGVSQNPRHKITKRGQNVTFRCDPISEHNRLYWYRQTLGQGPEFLTYFQNEAQLEKSRLLSDRFSAERPKGSFSTLEIQRTEQGDSAMYLCASSLRTGGAVAGANVLTFGAGSRLTVL.

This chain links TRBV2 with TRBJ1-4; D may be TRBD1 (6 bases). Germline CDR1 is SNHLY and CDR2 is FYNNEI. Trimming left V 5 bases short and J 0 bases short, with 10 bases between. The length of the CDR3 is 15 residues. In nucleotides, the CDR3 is TGTGCCAGCAGTTCTGGACAGACAACTAATGAAAAACTGTTTTTT. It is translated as CASSSGQTTNEKLFF.

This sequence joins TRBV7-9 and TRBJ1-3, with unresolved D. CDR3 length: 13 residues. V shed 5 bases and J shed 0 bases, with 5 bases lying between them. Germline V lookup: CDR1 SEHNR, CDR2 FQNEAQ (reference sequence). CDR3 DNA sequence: TGTGCCAGCAGCCCCTACTCTGGAAACACCATATATTTT. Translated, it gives CASSPYSGNTIYF.